The 24 T cell receptor beta chains below all came from one sample that was sequenced in a study of response to subunit inactivated influenza vaccine. TCRdb re-called the RT-PCR reads with MiXCR, one entry per CDR3 protein. The sample includes hundreds of thousands of distinct CDR3 sequences, 25% seen only once; the top ten take 1.9%. Source: CD4+ T cells sorted from PBMCs, taken less than 6 days after vaccination. The receptors originated from a man in his fifties or sixties who received an inactivated influenza vaccine.

The chain is built from TRBV20-1 and TRBJ2-1; 7 nucleotides agree with TRBD2. The junction had 3 bases not matched to a gene; V was cut back by 3 bases and J by 1 base. This CDR3 spans 14 amino acids. Germline V gene data show CDR1 as DFQATT and CDR2 as SNEGSKA (reference sequence). In DNA form, the CDR3 reads TGCAGTGCTAGCGGGGGAGGGTCCTACAATGAGCAGTTCTTC. This sequence encodes CSASGGGSYNEQFF.

This clonotype showed up just a few times. The chain carries TRBV5-1 and TRBJ1-4, with TRBD1 matching over 9 bases. The CDR3 sequence is 14 residues long. Germline CDR1 reads SGHRS; CDR2 reads YFSETQ. The J segment lost 8 bases and the V segment lost 4 bases, leaving 6 bases of the junction unmatched. The CDR3 DNA follows: TGCGCCAGCAGCCCCCGGACAGGGGAGGAAAAACTGTTTTTT. Translated, it gives CASSPRTGEEKLFF.

This clonotype has ten or more counts. The chain carries TRBV29-1 and TRBJ2-5; 7 positions agree with TRBD2. The CDR3 runs to 15 residues. Germline lookup yields CDR1 SQVTM and CDR2 ANQGSEA. V shed 6 bases and J 3 bases; nucleotides not matched to a gene: 13. CDR3 sequence: CSVAFSIRGEETQYF. The CDR3 nucleotides are TGCAGCGTCGCTTTCTCAATCCGGGGGGAAGAGACCCAGTACTTC. Using reference TRBV29-1 and TRBJ2-5 for the parts outside the CDR3, the full variable domain is SAVISQKPSRDICQRGTSLTIQCQVDSQVTMMFWYRQQPGQSLTLIATANQGSEATYESGFVIDKFPISRPNLTFSTLTVSNMSPEDSSIYLCSVAFSIRGEETQYFGPGTRLLVL.

This clonotype showed up just once. The chain employs TRBV12-3 or TRBV12-4 and TRBJ2-4, with 9 bases fitting TRBD1. Trimming removed 5 bases from V and 7 bases from J; junction bases left unmatched: 6. CDR3 size: 14 residues. CDR3 DNA: TGTGCCAGCAGTACGGGACAGGGTGGGAACATTCAGTACTTC. This gives the protein CASSTGQGGNIQYF.

This clonotype was counted only a few times. This chain links TRBV24-1 with TRBJ2-3, with D possibly being TRBD1 or TRBD2 (5 bases each). This CDR3 has 15 residues. The germline gives CDR1 KGHDR, CDR2 SFDVKD. V lost 3 bases to trimming and J lost 2 bases, with 11 bases between them. The DNA of the CDR3 is TGTGCCACCAGTGATACGGGACCGAACACAGATACGCAGTATTTT. Residues: CATSDTGPNTDTQYF.

As DNA, the CDR3 is TGTGCCAGCAGCGGTAGGTGGTCCTACGAGCAGTACTTC. Its translation is CASSGRWSYEQYF. J is TRBJ2-7 and V is TRBV7-8; no firm D call. V shed 5 bases and J shed 1 base, with 9 bases lying between them. There are 13 residues in the CDR3. Germline-derived CDR1 and CDR2 are SGHVS and FQNEAQ. Filled out from reference TRBV7-8 and TRBJ2-7, the complete variable domain reads GAGVSQSPRYKVAKRGQDVALRCDPISGHVSLFWYQQALGQGPEFLTYFQNEAQLDKSGLPSDRFFAERPEGSVSTLKIQRTQQEDSAVYLCASSGRWSYEQYFGPGTRLTVT.

The rearrangement links TRBV20-1 to TRBJ2-3; maybe TRBD2 (7 bases). There are 14 residues in the CDR3. Germline V lookup: CDR1 DFQATT, CDR2 SNEGSKA (reference sequence). V was shortened by 2 bases and J by 4 bases, with 13 bases between the two germline ends. The CDR3 DNA reads TGCAGTGCTAGAAGGGGGGGCAGGGCAGATACGCAGTATTTT. This sequence encodes CSARRGGRADTQYF.

This clonotype was seen a few times. This rearrangement joins TRBV20-1 to TRBJ1-2; no clear D. CDR3 length equals 13 residues. V was shortened by 0 bases and J by 1 base, with 6 bases between the two germline ends. The V gene's germline CDR1 is DFQATT and CDR2 SNEGSKA (reference sequence). The CDR3 reads CSARDRFNYGYTF. CDR3 nucleotides: TGCAGTGCTAGAGACAGGTTTAACTATGGCTACACCTTC.

The table lists this clonotype with a few counts. The chain combines TRBV12-3 or TRBV12-4 with TRBJ2-1; D not certain. The CDR3 has 12 residues. Trimming left V 1 base short and J 8 bases short, with 6 bases between. The CDR3 bases are TGTGCCAGCAGTTTAGGGGTCCATGAGCAGTTCTTC. Its translation: CASSLGVHEQFF.

This clonotype was seen a single time. The chain uses TRBV5-1 and TRBJ2-7; D assignment may be TRBD1 or TRBD2 (7 bases each). Germline values: CDR1 SGHRS, CDR2 YFSETQ. This CDR3 comprises 14 residues. V lost 2 bases, J lost 5 bases, and 14 bases lay in between. The CDR3 DNA reads as TGCGCCAGCAGCTTATCAGGGGGGGCCCACGAGCAGTACTTC. The encoded protein is CASSLSGGAHEQYF.

The chain couples TRBV29-1 to TRBJ2-2; tentatively, D is TRBD1 (5 bases). This CDR3 spans 15 amino acids. Per germline, CDR1 SQVTM and CDR2 ANQGSEA. The germline V and J ends were trimmed by 5 bases and 4 bases, with 17 bases remaining between them. The CDR3 reads CSVQGGRSSTGELFF. The CDR3 DNA sequence: TGCAGCGTTCAGGGCGGAAGGTCTAGCACCGGGGAGCTGTTTTTT.

This CDR3 is CASSLAFGGGNTQYF. The CDR3, as DNA: TGTGCCAGCAGCTTGGCCTTCGGCGGGGGAAATACGCAGTATTTT. V gene TRBV5-4 combines with J gene TRBJ2-3; 7 nucleotides line up with TRBD2. Germline values: CDR1 SGHNT, CDR2 YYREEE (reference sequence). The CDR3 runs to 15 residues. V lost 0 bases to trimming and J lost 7 bases; unmatched junction nucleotides: 8.

The chain has TRBV7-2 and TRBJ2-5; D possibly corresponds to TRBD2 (6 bases). Trimming took 2 bases from V and 3 from J, leaving 10 bases between them. CDR1 is SGHTA and CDR2 is FQGNSA in the germline V gene. The CDR3 totals 14 residues. CDR3: CASSLMSSEETQYF. For the CDR3, the DNA is TGTGCCAGCAGCTTAATGTCTAGCGAAGAGACCCAGTACTTC.

Ten or more counts support this clonotype. J is TRBJ2-1 and V is TRBV7-2; 12 bases align to TRBD2. The CDR3 consists of 16 residues. Germline V gives CDR1 SGHTA, CDR2 FQGNSA. J gave up 7 bases and V 7 bases, and 11 bases lay outside the gene matches. The CDR3 nucleotides read TGTGCCAGCAACCAAAGACTAGCGGGAGTCTCAAATGAGCAGTTCTTC. It yields the protein CASNQRLAGVSNEQFF.

This clonotype showed up many times. V is TRBV10-3 and J is TRBJ2-2; TRBD1 or TRBD2 may be the D gene (5 bases each). The germline V gene encodes CDR1 ENHRY and CDR2 SYGVKD. Trimming pared 6 bases from V and 8 bases from J, leaving 13 bases between. The CDR3 totals 13 residues. The CDR3 is CAIRSPGTGELFF. CDR3 in DNA: TGTGCCATCAGATCCCCGGGGACGGGGGAGCTGTTTTTT.

This clonotype was counted between two and nine times. The chain carries TRBV13 and TRBJ2-1; 10 positions match TRBD2. Germline CDR1 and CDR2: PRHDT and FYEKMQ (reference sequence). The J segment lost 7 bases and the V segment lost 5 bases, leaving 11 bases of the junction unmatched. The CDR3 totals 16 residues. The CDR3 sequence is CASSPLASGSRNEQFF. CDR3 nucleotide sequence: TGTGCCAGCAGCCCCCTGGCTAGCGGGAGTAGAAATGAGCAGTTCTTC.

This clonotype was seen more than once but under ten times. This chain connects TRBV20-1 to TRBJ2-5, with 7 positions matching TRBD2. The germline V gene encodes CDR1 DFQATT and CDR2 SNEGSKA (reference sequence). The CDR3 contains 12 residues. V was pared by 5 bases and J by 3 bases, with 3 bases of the junction left unmatched. CDR3 amino acids: CSAGLGEETQYF. CDR3 nucleotide sequence: TGCAGTGCTGGACTAGGGGAAGAGACCCAGTACTTC.

This clonotype occurred a few times. The rearrangement links TRBV7-9 to TRBJ2-3, with D unresolved. V shed 5 bases and J shed 2 bases, with 14 bases lying between them. The CDR3 is 15 residues long. CDR1 SEHNR and CDR2 FQNEAQ come from the germline V gene (reference sequence). CDR3 residues: CASSIPAGVTDTQYF. CDR3 nucleotide sequence: TGTGCCAGCAGCATACCTGCAGGAGTCACAGATACGCAGTATTTT.

The sample holds a few counts of this clonotype. The chain links TRBV12-3 or TRBV12-4 to TRBJ1-1, with 9 bases matching TRBD1. The CDR3 contains 14 residues. The V gene end was trimmed by 3 bases and the J gene end by 6 bases; junction bases not matched to a gene: 5. The CDR3 DNA follows: TGTGCCAGCAGTTTTGGGGGACAGGGCTCTGAAGCTTTCTTT. Translated: CASSFGGQGSEAFF.

J is TRBJ2-6 and V is TRBV6-2 or TRBV6-3; D unresolved. Between the trimmed V and J ends, which lost 2 bases and 11 bases, there was a span of 10 bases. CDR1 and CDR2 (germline): MNHEY, SVGEGT. The CDR3 consists of 13 residues. The DNA for the CDR3 is TGTGCCAGCAGTTACCAGTTGGGCCACGTCCTGACTTTC. This gives the protein CASSYQLGHVLTF.

The V gene is TRBV20-1, the J gene TRBJ2-1, with TRBD2 matching over 11 bases. Trimming took 5 bases from V and 10 from J; bases not matched to a gene: 13. Looked up from germline, CDR1 is DFQATT and CDR2 is SNEGSKA (reference sequence). The CDR3 length is 15 residues. The CDR3 spells CSAGLAGGNIWEQFF. In nucleotides, the CDR3 is TGCAGTGCTGGTCTAGCGGGAGGTAATATATGGGAGCAGTTCTTC.

This clonotype was observed a few times. The rearrangement links TRBV5-1 to TRBJ2-1; D might be TRBD2 (6 bases). The CDR3 is 15 amino acids. The ends were cut back, 4 bases at V and 0 bases at J, with 11 bases in the middle. The V gene's germline CDR1 is SGHRS and CDR2 YFSETQ. The CDR3 region is CASSRDSSSYNEQFF. CDR3 nucleotides: TGCGCCAGCAGCCGGGACTCTAGCTCCTACAATGAGCAGTTCTTC.

In its sample, this clonotype was seen a few times. This chain connects TRBV10-3 to TRBJ2-3; 8 bases match TRBD2. Trimming removed 0 bases from V and 6 bases from J; junction bases left unmatched: 8. The CDR3 extends over 16 amino acids. Germline V gene data show CDR1 as ENHRY and CDR2 as SYGVKD. This CDR3 reads CAISESRGGRRDTQYF. The CDR3 nucleotides are TGTGCCATCAGTGAGTCCCGGGGGGGCCGCCGGGATACGCAGTATTTT.

The chain is built from TRBV27 and TRBJ2-5; TRBD2 aligns across 7 bases. Germline V lookup: CDR1 MNHEY, CDR2 SMNVEV (reference sequence). Losses at the gene ends were 5 bases for V and 6 bases for J; bases not matched to a gene: 9. This CDR3 has 14 residues. The CDR3 DNA reads as TGTGCCAGCAGTCCCCTTGGGGGGGTAAAGACCCAGTACTTC. Protein sequence: CASSPLGGVKTQYF.